The 11 T cell receptor beta chains reported below all come from one sample, sequenced in a study of blood T cell repertoires in COVID-19. Assay: immunoSEQ multiplex PCR; the TCRdb copy retains only in-frame clones and omits some. The repertoire holds some 180,000 clones, with more than 60% as singletons. The source material was peripheral blood. Receptors originate from a middle-aged man who had recovered from COVID-19.

This clone appeared a single time. The genes are TRBV5-1 and TRBJ1-3; D is uncertain. Germline CDR1 SGHRS, CDR2 YFSETQ. This CDR3 is 12 amino acids long. Trimming left V 0 bases short and J 8 bases short, with 6 bases between. CDR3 in DNA: TGCGCCAGCAGCTTGGGAGACTACACCATATATTTT. Translating gives CASSLGDYTIYF.

V gene TRBV27 combines with J gene TRBJ2-5; 9 nucleotides align to TRBD1. Germline V gene sequence: CDR1 MNHEY, CDR2 SMNVEV (reference sequence). CDR3 length: 17 amino acids. V dropped 8 bases and J dropped 6; count of bases not matched to a gene: 19. The CDR3 DNA sequence: TGTGCCAGCCCTTCCCTTTGGACAGGGGAGGGAGAGAAGACCCAGTACTTC. Protein: CASPSLWTGEGEKTQYF.

This chain joins TRBV13 and TRBJ1-2, with D perhaps TRBD1 (5 bases). Germline V gene data show CDR1 as PRHDT and CDR2 as FYEKMQ (reference sequence). Trimming pared 1 base from V and 6 bases from J, leaving 18 bases between. The CDR3 consists of 16 residues. The CDR3 sequence: CASSLDLGGTLNGYTF. The CDR3 bases are TGTGCCAGCAGCTTAGATCTTGGGGGGACTTTGAATGGCTACACCTTC.

The J gene is TRBJ2-7, the V gene TRBV28; D unresolved. The CDR3 is 12 residues long. The germline gives CDR1 MDHEN, CDR2 SYDVKM. Between the trimmed V and J ends, which lost 5 bases and 0 bases, there was a span of 5 bases. The CDR3 DNA follows: TGTGCCAGCAGTCCCAGCTCCTACGAGCAGTACTTC. Residues: CASSPSSYEQYF.

CDR3 amino acids: CASSGLLRTSGKYNEQFF. CDR3 nucleotides: TGTGCCAGCAGTGGCCTCCTCCGGACTAGCGGGAAATACAATGAGCAGTTCTTC. This chain connects TRBV6-1 to TRBJ2-1; 12 bases align to TRBD2. The trim removed 4 bases at V and 4 bases at J, leaving 11 bases unmatched. The CDR3 sequence is 18 residues long. Per the germline V gene, CDR1 is MNHNS and CDR2 is SASEGT.

This sequence joins TRBV7-3 and TRBJ2-1; TRBD1 matches 12 bases. The germline V gene has CDR1 SGHTA and CDR2 FQGTGA. The CDR3 runs 15 residues. The V and J ends lost 8 bases and 8 bases, in that order; junction bases with no gene match: 10. The CDR3 sequence is CASSIGTGGRDEQFF. The CDR3 coding sequence is TGTGCCAGCTCGATAGGGACAGGGGGCCGGGATGAGCAGTTCTTC.

The V gene is TRBV27, the J gene TRBJ1-1; D possibly corresponds to TRBD1 (5 bases). This CDR3 has 14 residues. V shed 0 bases and J shed 4 bases, with 9 bases lying between them. Germline V CDR1 and CDR2: MNHEY, SMNVEV (reference sequence). CDR3 region: CASSLSAGVTEAFF. The CDR3 DNA reads as TGTGCCAGCAGTTTATCGGCGGGGGTCACTGAAGCTTTCTTT.

The CDR3 region is CASSQGGGGNTGELFF. The CDR3 coding sequence is TGTGCCAGCAGTCAAGGCGGGGGAGGGAACACCGGGGAGCTGTTTTTT. The rearrangement joins TRBV28 to TRBJ2-2; TRBD2 matches at 7 bases. Trimming took 5 bases from V and 1 from J; bases not matched to a gene: 7. In germline, CDR1 is MDHEN, CDR2 SYDVKM. The CDR3 runs 16 residues.

This clone appeared once. In nucleotides, the CDR3 is TGCGCCAGCAGCTTGACGAGGGTGGGAGAGAACACTGAAGCTTTCTTT. It translates to CASSLTRVGENTEAFF. This chain joins TRBV5-1 and TRBJ1-1, with D unclear. The length of the CDR3 is 16 residues. Germline V gene sequence: CDR1 SGHRS, CDR2 YFSETQ. The V end was cut by 1 base, the J end by 1 base, with 14 bases between.

The V gene is TRBV10-3, the J gene TRBJ1-1; tentative D call: TRBD1 (5 bases). This CDR3 is 18 amino acids long. V was shortened by 5 bases and J by 6 bases, with 28 bases between the two germline ends. The germline CDR1 and CDR2 sequences are ENHRY and SYGVKD. The DNA of the CDR3 is TGTGCCATCAGTCCCTCGGGTGGAGGGGACCTAGGTTTCGCTGAAGCTTTCTTT. It yields the protein CAISPSGGGDLGFAEAFF.

This clone appeared a few times. V and J are TRBV7-2 and TRBJ1-1; a possible D gene is TRBD1 (6 bases). CDR1 SGHTA and CDR2 FQGNSA come from the germline V gene. This CDR3 comprises 14 residues. The V and J ends lost 5 bases and 7 bases respectively, with 17 bases between them. The CDR3, as DNA: TGTGCCAGCAGCCCCCGAGGACAGTCGGATGAAGCTTTCTTT. Encoded protein: CASSPRGQSDEAFF. Based on the CDR3 plus reference TRBV7-2 and TRBJ1-1, the full variable domain is GAGVSQSPSNKVTEKGKDVELRCDPISGHTALYWYRQSLGQGLEFLIYFQGNSAPDKSGLPSDRFSAERTGGSVSTLTIQRTQQEDSAVYLCASSPRGQSDEAFFGQGTRLTVV.